A selection of T cell receptor beta chains follows, all from one sample in a study of Ad26.COV2.S vaccination and SARS-CoV-2 variants. TCRdb's copy holds only in-frame clones and misses some; the assay was immunoSEQ multiplex PCR. The table shows fewer than 500,000 clones, with 75% to 90% occurring only once. The sequencing used peripheral blood, collected in a trial of Ad26.COV2.S vaccine versus placebo. These receptors were taken from a person aged 18 to 65 who received the Ad26.COV2.S COVID-19 vaccine or a placebo. Both conserved end residues are part of each CDR3. The order of the fields is J gene, V gene, CDR3 length, CDR3 protein.

j_call: TRBJ2-1
v_call: TRBV11-2
cdr3_length: 17
cdr3_aa: CASSLVRASGRSNEQFF

j_call: TRBJ2-1
v_call: TRBV18
cdr3_length: 16
cdr3_aa: CASSPPSGGFYNEQFF

j_call: TRBJ1-2
v_call: TRBV5-4
cdr3_length: 14
cdr3_aa: CASSWGQGERGYTF

j_call: TRBJ1-2
v_call: TRBV12-3/TRBV12-4
cdr3_length: 12
cdr3_aa: CASSTIRGGYTF

j_call: TRBJ2-5
v_call: TRBV16
cdr3_length: 11
cdr3_aa: CASSLQETQYF

j_call: TRBJ1-2
v_call: TRBV7-2
cdr3_length: 13
cdr3_aa: CASSLLVGYGYTF

j_call: TRBJ2-1
v_call: TRBV27
cdr3_length: 15
cdr3_aa: CASSLRQVEFNEQFF

j_call: TRBJ1-4
v_call: TRBV5-4
cdr3_length: 15
cdr3_aa: CASGDQGWPNEKLFF

j_call: TRBJ2-7
v_call: TRBV5-1
cdr3_length: 15
cdr3_aa: CASSLGDRGRREQYF

j_call: TRBJ2-3
v_call: TRBV4-3
cdr3_length: 17
cdr3_aa: CASSQVIAGAPGDTQYF

j_call: TRBJ2-1
v_call: TRBV6-2/TRBV6-3
cdr3_length: 15
cdr3_aa: CASSQTSGAYNEQFF

j_call: TRBJ1-1
v_call: TRBV18
cdr3_length: 13
cdr3_aa: CASSPTLNTEAFF

j_call: TRBJ1-1
v_call: TRBV5-1
cdr3_length: 16
cdr3_aa: CASSPMKQGGGTEAFF

j_call: TRBJ2-6
v_call: TRBV7-8
cdr3_length: 18
cdr3_aa: CASSPGLADSSGANVLTF

j_call: TRBJ2-1
v_call: TRBV10-3
cdr3_length: 16
cdr3_aa: CAISDLGLRVYNEQFF

j_call: TRBJ1-2
v_call: TRBV18
cdr3_length: 12
cdr3_aa: CASSRQGEGYTF

j_call: TRBJ1-5
v_call: TRBV6-1
cdr3_length: 13
cdr3_aa: CASSEGNNQPQHF

j_call: TRBJ1-2
v_call: TRBV27
cdr3_length: 17
cdr3_aa: CAPPEPADRGENYGYTF

j_call: TRBJ1-1
v_call: TRBV7-2
cdr3_length: 18
cdr3_aa: CASSSNPAGGSANTEAFF

j_call: TRBJ2-2
v_call: TRBV10-3
cdr3_length: 19
cdr3_aa: CAITGRVGTSGVNTGELFF

j_call: TRBJ2-1
v_call: TRBV7-2
cdr3_length: 12
cdr3_aa: CASSFYRGEQFF

j_call: TRBJ1-2
v_call: TRBV6-2/TRBV6-3
cdr3_length: 14
cdr3_aa: CASSPSLANYGYTF

j_call: TRBJ2-5
v_call: TRBV3-1/TRBV3-2
cdr3_length: 16
cdr3_aa: CASSHLLAGGPETQYF

j_call: TRBJ2-2
v_call: TRBV30
cdr3_length: 15
cdr3_aa: CAWSVPAGHTGELFF

j_call: TRBJ1-1
v_call: TRBV9
cdr3_length: 14
cdr3_aa: CASSAGVWGTEAFF

j_call: TRBJ1-2
v_call: TRBV28
cdr3_length: 14
cdr3_aa: CASSLGGLLYGYTF